Listed here is a single T cell receptor beta chain. There is no known antigen for this receptor. No base quality values were provided; no much bigger clone lies one nucleotide off. One collaborating source in Seattle enrolled patients while the patients were actively infected and followed the patients over time throughout the course of disease. Collaborating institutions collected whole blood in K2EDTA tubes following their own protocols. For TCRbeta analysis, collaborators shipped samples as frozen whole blood, isolated PBMCs, or DNA extracted from either of those sample types. TCRbeta CDR3 regions were amplified from genomic DNA using the immunoSEQ Assay, a bias-controlled multiplex PCR. In the paper's pipeline: The number of nucleated cells in each sample was estimated by amplification of reference gene primers within the assay. To quantify the absolute abundance of each unique TCRbeta CDR3 rearrangement, sequence reads were collapsed and filtered. For each sample, productive Simpson clonality was calculated as the square root of Simpson's diversity index over productive rearrangements. TCRdb provides this immuneACCESS table in a form limited to in-frame rearrangements. Some clones are lacking; in checked studies, under half of them reflect an unresolved V gene, and why the rest are absent is not known. V and J calls and clone size follow that table, whereas D and trimming were derived from the DNA. For this sample the table gives fewer than 650,000 clones, of which approximately 88% were detected only once. Under 8.5% of the sample is held by the ten biggest clonotypes.

The CDR3 has 15 amino acids, counting the end cysteine and phenylalanine. The CDR3 DNA has 45 bases and is translated from base 1. Via the germline V gene, CDR1 is SGHVS and CDR2 FQNEAQ. V is pared back by 2 bases and J by 2 bases, with 12 bases lying between the germline termini. These data are taken from a study of blood T cell repertoires in COVID-19 (dated by TCRdb to 2018 to 2021). Broadly, across the study: Samples covering the acute and convalescent phases of COVID-19 were provided by collaborators in the United States, Italy and Spain. The material from the prospective study consisted of cDNA or gDNA derived from T cells, B-cell-depleted T cells, or PBMCs. The dataset comprised deeply sampled blood TCRbeta repertoires from subjects exposed to, actively infected with, or recovered from COVID-19. Where available, HLA class I and class II types were taken from metadata supplied by the sample provider and were not determined by assay-based typing. The samples were drawn from the first 160 participants of the ongoing ImmuneRACE study and from under 1,500 subjects provided by 6 global collaborators. The repertoires were released in a freely available public database meant as a resource for research on the immune response to SARS-CoV-2. A de-identified subject ID, COVID-19 status, age in years and sex were almost always included in the sample metadata. Broad study findings and their caveats: The amount of clinical and demographic metadata varied by source and participant and was provided uncurated.

The source material was peripheral blood. This sequence was found in a woman between 50 and 59 years old with COVID-19, enrolled during active disease. Recombination joined TRBV7-8 with TRBJ1-2; TRBD1 is perhaps the D gene, given 6 matching bases. The CDR3 corresponds to CASSLMTGANYGYTF. The nucleotide sequence is given as TGTGCCAGCAGCTTAATGACAGGAGCAAACTATGGCTACACCTTC.